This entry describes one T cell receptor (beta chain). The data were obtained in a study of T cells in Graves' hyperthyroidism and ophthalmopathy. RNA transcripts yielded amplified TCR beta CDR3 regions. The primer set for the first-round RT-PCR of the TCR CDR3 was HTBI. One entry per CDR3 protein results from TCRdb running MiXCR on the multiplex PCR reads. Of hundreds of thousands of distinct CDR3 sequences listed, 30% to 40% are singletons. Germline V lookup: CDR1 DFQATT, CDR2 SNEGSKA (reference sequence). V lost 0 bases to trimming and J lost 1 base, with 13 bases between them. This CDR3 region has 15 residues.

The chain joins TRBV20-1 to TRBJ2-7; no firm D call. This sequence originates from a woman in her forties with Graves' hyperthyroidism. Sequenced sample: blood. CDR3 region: CSARDSYGSSYEQYF. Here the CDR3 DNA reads TGCAGTGCTAGAGATTCCTACGGTAGTTCCTACGAGCAGTACTTC.